One sample yielded the 5 T cell receptor beta chains listed below, sequenced in a study of blood T cell repertoires in COVID-19. Repertoires were generated with immunoSEQ multiplex PCR, while TCRdb's copy carries only in-frame clones and drops some. The table has a few hundred thousand clones, about 86% seen once. The material sequenced was PBMCs or T cells enriched from blood (not recorded which). Receptors originate from a woman in her twenties or thirties who had been exposed to COVID-19.

The chain is built from TRBV7-2 and TRBJ1-5, with 10 bases aligning to TRBD1. V trimming: 0 bases; J trimming: 6 bases; junction bases outside the gene matches: 2. CDR1 and CDR2 from the germline V gene are SGHTA and FQGNSA. The CDR3 runs 15 residues. The CDR3 DNA follows: TGTGCCAGCAGCTTAGCCTGGACAGGGGGTCAGCCCCAGCATTTT. Its protein is CASSLAWTGGQPQHF.

The sample holds a few counts of this clone. The chain recombines TRBV6-4 with TRBJ2-3; the match to TRBD2 covers 10 bases. The CDR3 has 15 residues. The V and J ends lost 0 bases and 4 bases, in that order; junction bases with no gene match: 1. Germline CDR1 and CDR2: MRHNA and SNTAGT. CDR3 loop: CASSDSAGGPDTQYF. CDR3 bases: TGTGCCAGCAGTGACTCAGCGGGGGGGCCAGATACGCAGTATTTT.

V is TRBV7-6 and J is TRBJ1-3; D unresolved. Looked up from germline, CDR1 is SGHVS and CDR2 is FNYEAQ. The CDR3 is 15 amino acids. Trimming cost V 5 bases and J 0 bases, with 11 bases left between them. The CDR3 DNA is TGTGCCAGCAGCCCCGTTCTAAACTCTGGAAACACCATATATTTT. Encoded protein: CASSPVLNSGNTIYF.

J is TRBJ1-2 and V is TRBV15; TRBD1 agrees at 7 bases. Germline CDR1 reads LNHNV; CDR2 reads YYDKDF (reference sequence). The CDR3 runs to 15 residues. Trimming at V came to 5 bases and at J to 4 bases, leaving 10 bases not matched to a gene. CDR3 coding DNA: TGTGCCACCAGCCCCCGACAGGGAGTCACCTATGGCTACACCTTC. Residues: CATSPRQGVTYGYTF.

V and J are TRBV15 and TRBJ2-1; tentative D call: TRBD2 (6 bases). Trimming removed 0 bases from V and 2 bases from J, with 14 bases in between. In germline, CDR1 is LNHNV, CDR2 YYDKDF (reference sequence). This CDR3 contains 17 residues. CDR3 in amino acids: CATSRDGLTNTYNEQFF. The CDR3 nucleotides are TGTGCCACCAGCAGAGATGGACTAACTAACACCTACAATGAGCAGTTCTTC. The full variable domain, rest sourced from reference TRBV15 and TRBJ2-1, is DAMVIQNPRYQVTQFGKPVTLSCSQTLNHNVMYWYQQKSSQAPKLLFHYYDKDFNNEADTPDNFQSRRPNTSFCFLDIRSPGLGDTAMYLCATSRDGLTNTYNEQFFGPGTRLTVL.